This T cell receptor (beta chain) was recorded in a study of cytomegalovirus exposure and HLA in healthy donors. Primers for the PCR totalled 60 Vbeta and 13 Jbeta. Clones were sequenced by immunoSEQ multiplex PCR, and TCRdb holds only the in-frame ones, with some missing. The table records nearly 200,000 clones, 85% to 90% of them present only once. Germline CDR1 is SGHNT and CDR2 is YYREEE (reference sequence). Unmatched junction bases numbered 5, after V lost 8 bases and J lost 2 bases. CDR3 length equals 13 residues. Regarding the study as a whole: In an earlier analysis, productive rearrangement rates for most beta V segments clustered near 87% or 30%.

Points on this clone: Its antigen is as yet unknown.

Sample: PBMCs. The rearrangement uses TRBV5-4 and TRBJ2-5; 8 nucleotides line up with TRBD2. This clonotype was obtained from a young man in good health and CMV-seronegative. The CDR3 region has the DNA TGTGCCAGTCGTAGCGGGGTACAAGAGACCCAGTACTTC. Amino acids: CASRSGVQETQYF.